This T cell receptor beta chain was sequenced in a study of T cell repertoires in cytomegalovirus infection. Study-level information: Based on public TCR beta signatures, there were indications of CMV infection and of a matching HLA type. General study results and limits: HLA-C-restricted, CMV-specific TCR beta clonotypes were dominant ex vivo. Cumulated frequencies of public TCR beta families served to identify carriers of CMV plus the relevant HLA.

TCRdb called the reads again in MiXCR, with one record for every CDR3 protein. This table holds roughly 180,000 distinct CDR3 sequences, about 30% found once. CDR1 is MDHEN and CDR2 is SYDVKM in the germline V gene. After removal of 5 bases from V and 4 bases from J, the junction contained 10 bases not matched to a gene. The CDR3 runs 15 residues. Of note for this clonotype: Its antigen is undetermined.

This clonotype originated in a human donor in good health (CMV status not recorded). Some clones in this sample may be carry-over from other donors' samples. The chain combines TRBV28 with TRBJ1-2, with 7 bases identical to TRBD1. Sequencing used PBMCs. CDR3 region: CASSGRLTGIYGYTF. In nucleotides, the CDR3 is TGTGCCAGCAGTGGCCGGCTGACAGGGATCTATGGCTACACCTTC.